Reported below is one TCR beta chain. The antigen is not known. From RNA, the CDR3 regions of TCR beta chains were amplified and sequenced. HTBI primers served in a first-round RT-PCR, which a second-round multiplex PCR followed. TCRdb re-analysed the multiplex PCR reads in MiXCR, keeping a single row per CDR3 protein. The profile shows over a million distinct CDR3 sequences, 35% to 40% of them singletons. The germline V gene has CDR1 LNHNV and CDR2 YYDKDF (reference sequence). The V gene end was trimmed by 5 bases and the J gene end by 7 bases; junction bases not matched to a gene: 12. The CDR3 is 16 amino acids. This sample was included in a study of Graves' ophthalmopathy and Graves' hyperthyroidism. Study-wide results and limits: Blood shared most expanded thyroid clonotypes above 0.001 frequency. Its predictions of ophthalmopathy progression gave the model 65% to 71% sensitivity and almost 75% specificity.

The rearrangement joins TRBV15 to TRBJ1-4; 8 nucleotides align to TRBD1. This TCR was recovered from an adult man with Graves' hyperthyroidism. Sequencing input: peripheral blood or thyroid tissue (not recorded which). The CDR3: CATSGTDRDYTEKLFF. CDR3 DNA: TGTGCCACCAGCGGTACGGACAGGGATTACACTGAAAAACTGTTTTTT.